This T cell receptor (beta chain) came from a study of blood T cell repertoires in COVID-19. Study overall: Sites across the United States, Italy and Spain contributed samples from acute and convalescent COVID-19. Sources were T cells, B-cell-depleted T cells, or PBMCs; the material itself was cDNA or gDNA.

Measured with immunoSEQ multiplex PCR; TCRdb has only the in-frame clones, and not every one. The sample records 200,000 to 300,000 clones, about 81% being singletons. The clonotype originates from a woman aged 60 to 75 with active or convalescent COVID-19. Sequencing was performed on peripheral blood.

The CDR3 reads CASSQVGGWSPLHF. The CDR3 bases are TGCGCCAGCAGCCAAGTGGGAGGGTGGTCACCCCTCCACTTT. V usage is TRBV4-1 and J usage is TRBJ1-6, with D unresolved. Trimming pared 1 base from V and 10 bases from J, leaving 11 bases between. The CDR3 contains 14 residues. Germline V gene lookup returns CDR1 MGHRA and CDR2 YSYEKL.